Below are 30 T cell receptor beta chains sequenced from a single sample in a study of CD8+ T cells in alopecia areata. RNA extraction was followed by reverse transcription into cDNA, which acted as the sequencing template. Data came from immunoSEQ multiplex PCR; TCRdb stores just in-frame clones and leaves some out. The table shows fewer than 150,000 clones, with roughly two fifths occurring only once. Material for sequencing was CD4+ T cells sorted from blood. These receptors came from a human donor with alopecia areata.

V usage is TRBV5-1 and J usage is TRBJ2-2, with D unclear. CDR3 length equals 13 residues. Trimming removed 3 bases from V and 0 bases from J, with 3 bases in between. Germline CDR1 is SGHRS and CDR2 is YFSETQ. DNA for the CDR3: TGCGCCAGCAGCTCCGCGAACACCGGGGAGCTGTTTTTT. It encodes CASSSANTGELFF. Filled out from reference TRBV5-1 and TRBJ2-2, the complete variable domain reads KAGVTQTPRYLIKTRGQQVTLSCSPISGHRSVSWYQQTPGQGLQFLFEYFSETQRNKGNFPGRFSGRQFSNSRSEMNVSTLELGDSALYLCASSSANTGELFFGEGSRLTVL.

The rearrangement links TRBV5-7 to TRBJ2-7, with 8 bases matching TRBD2. TRBV5-7 belongs to the ORF category, with a function that is uncertain. This CDR3 comprises 16 residues. Germline trimming cut 4 bases from V and 1 base from J; bases unmatched to any gene: 10. CDR3 amino acids: CASSQAGVPRSYEQYF. For the CDR3, the DNA is TGTGCCAGCAGCCAAGCGGGGGTCCCCCGGTCCTACGAGCAGTACTTC.

This sequence joins TRBV30 and TRBJ2-1; TRBD1 agrees at 12 bases. The CDR3 spans 16 residues. In germline, CDR1 is GTSNPN, CDR2 SVGIG (reference sequence). V was pared by 2 bases and J by 11 bases, with 13 bases of the junction left unmatched. CDR3 protein: CAWSLGRDRGLTKQFF. The CDR3 nucleotides are TGTGCCTGGAGTTTAGGAAGGGACAGGGGGCTTACGAAGCAGTTCTTC.

This chain joins TRBV7-2 and TRBJ2-5, with a weak D call TRBD1 (6 bases). The germline V gene has CDR1 SGHTA and CDR2 FQGNSA. This CDR3 is built from 15 residues. The V gene lost 1 base and the J gene lost 2 bases, with 11 bases spanning the gap. CDR3 sequence reads: CASSLVTGQQETQYF. The CDR3 nucleotides read TGTGCCAGCAGCTTAGTGACAGGCCAACAAGAGACCCAGTACTTC.

This clone was seen more than once but under ten times. The sample carries other DNA sequences with the same CDR3. The chain joins TRBV5-1 to TRBJ2-7, with TRBD1 identical over 9 bases. After removal of 0 bases from V and 2 bases from J, the junction contained 0 bases not matched to a gene. The CDR3 is made up of 14 amino acids. Germline lookup yields CDR1 SGHRS and CDR2 YFSETQ. CDR3 sequence: CASSLGQGAYEQYF. DNA for the CDR3: TGCGCCAGCAGCTTGGGACAGGGGGCCTACGAGCAGTACTTC.

V is TRBV5-4 and J is TRBJ2-7; D unclear. The CDR3 contains 11 residues. Germline-derived CDR1 and CDR2 are SGHNT and YYREEE (reference sequence). The germline V and J ends were trimmed by 0 bases and 7 bases, with 5 bases remaining between them. CDR3 DNA: TGTGCCAGCAGCTTGGGAGCGGAGCAGTACTTC. This translates into CASSLGAEQYF.

V and J are TRBV30 and TRBJ1-1; TRBD1 might be the D (5 bases). The CDR3 runs to 13 residues. The V and J ends lost 1 base and 7 bases respectively, with 13 bases between them. Germline assignment: CDR1 GTSNPN and CDR2 SVGIG (reference sequence). CDR3 loop: CAWSGQGGVEAFF. The CDR3 DNA sequence: TGTGCCTGGAGTGGTCAGGGAGGGGTTGAAGCTTTCTTT.

This clone was recorded a few times. The V and J genes are TRBV29-1 and TRBJ2-3; TRBD1 aligns across 7 bases. The germline V gene has CDR1 SQVTM and CDR2 ANQGSEA. The CDR3 consists of 15 residues. Trimming at V came to 0 bases and at J to 1 base, leaving 4 bases not matched to a gene. The CDR3 bases are TGCAGCGTTGAAGATCTAACAGGGGGCACAGATACGCAGTATTTT. Residues: CSVEDLTGGTDTQYF.

This clone was detected only a few times. The chain employs TRBV29-1 and TRBJ2-3; D may match TRBD1 or TRBD2 (5 bases each). This CDR3 is built from 13 residues. Germline V gene sequence: CDR1 SQVTM, CDR2 ANQGSEA. Written as DNA, the CDR3 is TGCACCATTCGGGGCTTTCGCACAGATACGCAGTATTTT. Its protein product is CTIRGFRTDTQYF.

Only a few counts were recorded for this clone. The chain has TRBV7-2 and TRBJ2-1; D uncertain. The CDR3 sequence is 13 residues long. Trimming removed 1 base at V and 8 bases at J, with 9 bases between. Germline values: CDR1 SGHTA, CDR2 FQGNSA. Written as DNA, the CDR3 is TGTGCCAGCAGCTTAGGGGTTAAGGATGAGCAGTTCTTC. Protein: CASSLGVKDEQFF.

Of note for this clone: This same CDR3 is encoded by further DNA sequences in the sample. CDR3 in amino acids: CAWSSGSTDTQYF. The CDR3 bases are TGTGCCTGGAGTAGCGGGAGTACAGATACGCAGTATTTT. The chain links TRBV30 to TRBJ2-3; 8 bases map to TRBD2. The CDR3 contains 13 residues. The germline gives CDR1 GTSNPN, CDR2 SVGIG (reference sequence). Trimming removed 2 bases from V and 3 bases from J; junction bases left unmatched: 1.

J is TRBJ2-2 and V is TRBV29-1, with D maybe TRBD1 (5 bases). This CDR3 comprises 14 residues. The ends were cut back, 5 bases at V and 4 bases at J, with 14 bases in the middle. The germline CDR1 and CDR2 sequences are SQVTM and ANQGSEA. CDR3 nucleotide sequence: TGCAGCGTTAGGGGCAGGGCGAGCACCGGGGAGCTGTTTTTT. It translates to CSVRGRASTGELFF.

The rearrangement joins TRBV23-1 to TRBJ2-5; D may be TRBD1 (5 bases). TRBV23-1 is classed as an ORF, of uncertain function. The V end was cut by 3 bases, the J end by 2 bases, with 16 bases between. The CDR3 loop spans 16 amino acids. The CDR3 region is CASSHKPWGLQETQYF. The DNA of the CDR3 is TGCGCCAGCAGTCATAAACCGTGGGGCTTGCAAGAGACCCAGTACTTC.

The chain uses TRBV29-1 and TRBJ1-2, with a tentative D call TRBD1 (6 bases). V was clipped by 7 bases and J by 4 bases, with 10 bases between them. The CDR3 consists of 11 residues. Looked up from germline, CDR1 is SQVTM and CDR2 is ANQGSEA. The CDR3 sequence: CSGTEAYGYTF. CDR3 sequence (DNA): TGCAGCGGGACAGAAGCCTATGGCTACACCTTC. Combining the CDR3 with reference TRBV29-1 and TRBJ1-2 gives the whole variable domain SAVISQKPSRDICQRGTSLTIQCQVDSQVTMMFWYRQQPGQSLTLIATANQGSEATYESGFVIDKFPISRPNLTFSTLTVSNMSPEDSSIYLCSGTEAYGYTFGSGTRLTVV.

In this sample, this clone turned up a few times. V usage is TRBV5-6 and J usage is TRBJ2-7; a weak D match, TRBD1 (5 bases). The CDR3 sequence is 18 residues long. Germline-derived CDR1 and CDR2 are SGHDT and YYEEEE. Trimming shortened V by 2 bases and J by 1 base, and 22 bases separated the two germline ends. The CDR3 here is CASSFRGSGPTSSYEQYF. DNA for the CDR3: TGTGCCAGCAGCTTTCGTGGGTCAGGGCCTACTTCTTCCTACGAGCAGTACTTC. Full variable domain (missing parts from reference TRBV5-6 and TRBJ2-7): DAGVTQSPTHLIKTRGQQVTLRCSPKSGHDTVSWYQQALGQGPQFIFQYYEEEERQRGNFPDRFSGHQFPNYSSELNVNALLLGDSALYLCASSFRGSGPTSSYEQYFGPGTRLTVT.

V and J are TRBV29-1 and TRBJ1-1; D is possibly TRBD1 (6 bases). Germline V CDR1 and CDR2: SQVTM, ANQGSEA. The CDR3 extends over 13 amino acids. V lost 6 bases to trimming and J lost 4 bases, with 15 bases between them. The CDR3 DNA reads TGCAGCGTAGAGGCCGGAGGGGGCACTGAAGCTTTCTTT. Its translation is CSVEAGGGTEAFF.

This clone has more than one count but fewer than ten. The rearrangement uses TRBV14 and TRBJ2-5; the D gene is possibly TRBD1 (5 bases). The CDR3 covers 13 residues. Germline lookup yields CDR1 SGHDN and CDR2 FVKESK. V lost 4 bases and J lost 5, with 11 bases in between. The CDR3 sequence is CASSLRVLETQYF. The CDR3 DNA follows: TGTGCCAGCAGCCTCAGGGTTTTGGAGACCCAGTACTTC.

This clone appeared a few times. The chain has TRBV5-6 and TRBJ2-5; TRBD2 matches 8 bases. The CDR3 length is 16 residues. Germline V lookup: CDR1 SGHDT, CDR2 YYEEEE. The V segment lost 4 bases and the J segment 3 bases; nucleotides outside the gene matches: 11. The CDR3 DNA is TGTGCCAGCAGCCCTCCCTGGGGAGCGGGGGAAGAGACCCAGTACTTC. This codes for CASSPPWGAGEETQYF.

The chain recombines TRBV29-1 with TRBJ2-5, with a possible D match to TRBD2 (6 bases). V was shortened by 8 bases and J by 1 base, with 17 bases between the two germline ends. Germline-derived CDR1 and CDR2 are SQVTM and ANQGSEA. The CDR3 length is 14 residues. In DNA, the CDR3 is TGCAGCTTATGCCGCGGGACCCCCCAAGAGACCCAGTACTTC. This gives the protein CSLCRGTPQETQYF.

The V gene is TRBV5-1, the J gene TRBJ2-7; 8 bases agree with TRBD1. This CDR3 comprises 13 residues. CDR1 and CDR2 from the germline V gene are SGHRS and YFSETQ. The J segment lost 6 bases and the V segment lost 0 bases, leaving 2 bases of the junction unmatched. The CDR3 reads CASSLVDRGEQYF. CDR3 DNA: TGCGCCAGCAGCTTGGTCGACAGGGGCGAGCAGTACTTC.

There are a few counts of this clone. The V call is TRBV29-1, the J call TRBJ1-1, with unresolved D. This CDR3 comprises 9 residues. The V gene's germline CDR1 is SQVTM and CDR2 ANQGSEA. V was cut by 5 bases and J by 6 bases, with 4 bases left in between. This chain's CDR3 is CSVLAEAFF. The CDR3 DNA follows: TGCAGCGTTCTGGCTGAAGCTTTCTTT.

This chain connects TRBV29-1 to TRBJ1-4; D possibly corresponds to TRBD1 (5 bases). The germline V gene has CDR1 SQVTM and CDR2 ANQGSEA. This CDR3 is 13 amino acids long. V shed 4 bases and J shed 6 bases, with 12 bases lying between them. This CDR3 reads CSVGQIGDEKLFF. The CDR3 region has the DNA TGCAGCGTTGGACAGATTGGGGATGAAAAACTGTTTTTT.

The chain uses TRBV30 and TRBJ2-7; D not certain. Trimming cost V 0 bases and J 6 bases, with 15 bases left between them. This CDR3 comprises 14 residues. Germline V gene lookup returns CDR1 GTSNPN and CDR2 SVGIG (reference sequence). The CDR3 bases are TGTGCCTGGAGTGTGAAACAGTGGTCCGTCGAGCAGTACTTC. Translation: CAWSVKQWSVEQYF.

The sample holds a few counts of this clone. The chain uses TRBV29-1 and TRBJ2-1; 7 bases align to TRBD1. The CDR3 consists of 16 residues. J gave up 2 bases and V 2 bases, and 9 bases lay outside the gene matches. Germline values: CDR1 SQVTM, CDR2 ANQGSEA. The CDR3 nucleotides are TGCAGCGTTGAAAAGCCCCAGGGGGTAGCCTACAATGAGCAGTTCTTC. This translates into CSVEKPQGVAYNEQFF.

The V gene is TRBV4-2, the J gene TRBJ1-2; D might be TRBD1 (5 bases). Germline CDR1 is LGHNA and CDR2 is YNFKEQ. Trimming stripped 0 bases from V and 5 bases from J, with 16 bases between. The CDR3 runs 16 residues. The CDR3 DNA follows: TGTGCCAGCAGCCAAGATGGAACAGGTCCCTTTTATGGCTACACCTTC. Protein: CASSQDGTGPFYGYTF.

V and J are TRBV6-6 and TRBJ2-3; 10 nucleotides line up with TRBD2. CDR1 and CDR2 from the germline V gene are MNHNY and SVGAGI (reference sequence). The trim removed 6 bases at V and 2 bases at J, leaving 2 bases unmatched. There are 14 residues in the CDR3. CDR3 protein: CASRGLADTDTQYF. CDR3 nucleotide sequence: TGTGCCAGCAGAGGACTAGCGGACACAGATACGCAGTATTTT.

The chain carries TRBV27 and TRBJ1-5; TRBD1 matches at 9 bases. With 8 bases clipped from V and 9 bases from J, the junction kept 2 bases outside the gene matches. The CDR3 consists of 11 residues. Germline V CDR1 and CDR2: MNHEY, SMNVEV (reference sequence). The CDR3 DNA reads TGTGCCAGCGGACAGGGGCTGCCCCAGCATTTT. Encoded protein: CASGQGLPQHF.

The chain employs TRBV4-1 and TRBJ2-7; 8 nucleotides align to TRBD2. Per the germline V gene, CDR1 is MGHRA and CDR2 is YSYEKL. The J segment lost 3 bases and the V segment lost 1 base, leaving 8 bases of the junction unmatched. This CDR3 contains 16 residues. The CDR3 protein is CASSQGLATVGYEQYF. The DNA of the CDR3 is TGCGCCAGCAGCCAAGGACTAGCGACGGTCGGCTACGAGCAGTACTTC.

This clone was observed a handful of times. The chain recombines TRBV29-1 with TRBJ2-4; D gene unclear. Trimming took 4 bases from V and 2 from J, leaving 6 bases between them. Germline V CDR1 and CDR2: SQVTM, ANQGSEA. This CDR3 comprises 12 residues. The DNA for the CDR3 is TGCAGCGTTGGCGAGACCAAAAACATTCAGTACTTC. Its protein is CSVGETKNIQYF.

The V gene is TRBV5-6, the J gene TRBJ2-3, with 11 bases fitting TRBD1. Trimming removed 1 base from V and 4 bases from J; junction bases left unmatched: 5. CDR3 length: 16 residues. Germline assignment: CDR1 SGHDT and CDR2 YYEEEE. The CDR3 sequence is CASSLRTGGGADTQYF. In DNA form, the CDR3 reads TGTGCCAGCAGCTTGAGGACAGGGGGCGGCGCAGATACGCAGTATTTT.